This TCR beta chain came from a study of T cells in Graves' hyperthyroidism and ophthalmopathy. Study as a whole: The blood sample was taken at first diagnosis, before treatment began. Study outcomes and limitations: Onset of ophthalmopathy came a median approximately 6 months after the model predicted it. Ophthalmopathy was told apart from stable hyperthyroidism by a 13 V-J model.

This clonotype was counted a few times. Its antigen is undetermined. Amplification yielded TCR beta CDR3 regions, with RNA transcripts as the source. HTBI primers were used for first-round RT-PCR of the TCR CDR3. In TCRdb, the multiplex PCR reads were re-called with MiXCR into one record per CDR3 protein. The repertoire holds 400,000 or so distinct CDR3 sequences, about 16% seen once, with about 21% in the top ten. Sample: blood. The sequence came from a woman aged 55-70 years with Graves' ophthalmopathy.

For the CDR3, the DNA is TGTGCCAGCAGCTTCCGGGACGGCTCCTACAATGAGCAGTTCTTC. It translates to CASSFRDGSYNEQFF. The chain links TRBV7-8 to TRBJ2-1; D may be TRBD1 or TRBD2 (5 bases each). This CDR3 comprises 15 residues. From germline, CDR1 is SGHVS and CDR2 FQNEAQ. The V and J ends lost 3 bases and 0 bases respectively, with 9 bases between them.